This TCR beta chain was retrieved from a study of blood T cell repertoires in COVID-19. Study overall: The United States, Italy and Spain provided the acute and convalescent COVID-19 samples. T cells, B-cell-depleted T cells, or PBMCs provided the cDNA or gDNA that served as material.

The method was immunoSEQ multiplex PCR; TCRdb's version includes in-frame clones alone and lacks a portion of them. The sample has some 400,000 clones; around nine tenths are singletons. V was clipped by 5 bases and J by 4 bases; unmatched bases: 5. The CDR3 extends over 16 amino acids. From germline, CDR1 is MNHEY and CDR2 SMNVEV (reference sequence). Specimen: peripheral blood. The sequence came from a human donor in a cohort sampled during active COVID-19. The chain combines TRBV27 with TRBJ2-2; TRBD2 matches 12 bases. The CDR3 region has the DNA TGTGCCAGCAGTCCTCAGACTAGCGGGGGCACCGGGGAGCTGTTTTTT. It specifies CASSPQTSGGTGELFF.